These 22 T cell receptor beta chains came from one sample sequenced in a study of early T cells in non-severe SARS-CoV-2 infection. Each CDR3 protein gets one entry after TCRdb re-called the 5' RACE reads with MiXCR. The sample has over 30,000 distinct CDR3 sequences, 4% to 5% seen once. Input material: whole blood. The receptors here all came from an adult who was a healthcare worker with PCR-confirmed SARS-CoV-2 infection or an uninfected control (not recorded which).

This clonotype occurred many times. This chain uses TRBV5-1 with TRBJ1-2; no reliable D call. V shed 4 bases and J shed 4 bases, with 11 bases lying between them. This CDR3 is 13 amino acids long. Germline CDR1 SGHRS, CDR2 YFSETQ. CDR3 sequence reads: CASSPDGLYGYTF. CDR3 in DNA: TGCGCCAGCAGCCCGGACGGACTCTATGGCTACACCTTC.

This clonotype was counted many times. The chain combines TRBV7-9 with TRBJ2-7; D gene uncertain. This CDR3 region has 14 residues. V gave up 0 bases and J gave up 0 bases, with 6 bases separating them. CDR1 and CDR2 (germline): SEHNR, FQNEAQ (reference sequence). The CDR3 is CASSLAGYSYEQYF. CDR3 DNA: TGTGCCAGCAGCTTAGCGGGGTACTCCTACGAGCAGTACTTC.

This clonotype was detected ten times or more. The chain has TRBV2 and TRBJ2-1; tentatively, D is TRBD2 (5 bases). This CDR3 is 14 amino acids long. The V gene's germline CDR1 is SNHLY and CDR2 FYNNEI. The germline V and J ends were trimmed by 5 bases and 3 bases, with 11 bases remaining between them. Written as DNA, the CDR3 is TGTGCCAGCAGTACCCTGGAGGACTACAATGAGCAGTTCTTC. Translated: CASSTLEDYNEQFF.

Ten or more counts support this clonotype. In nucleotides, the CDR3 is TGCAGTGCTAGAGACCTTCTAGCGGGGGGGGTCACAGATACGCAGTATTTT. Its protein is CSARDLLAGGVTDTQYF. The chain has TRBV20-1 and TRBJ2-3; 12 nucleotides match TRBD2. Trimming removed 0 bases from V and 2 bases from J; junction bases left unmatched: 6. Germline V CDR1 and CDR2: DFQATT, SNEGSKA (reference sequence). This CDR3 is built from 17 residues.

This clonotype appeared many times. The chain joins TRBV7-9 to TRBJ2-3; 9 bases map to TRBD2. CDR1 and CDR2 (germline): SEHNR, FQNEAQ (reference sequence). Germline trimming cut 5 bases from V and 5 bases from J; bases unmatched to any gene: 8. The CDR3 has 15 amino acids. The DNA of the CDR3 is TGTGCCAGCAGCCACCTAGCGGGGTTCGTAGATACGCAGTATTTT. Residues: CASSHLAGFVDTQYF.

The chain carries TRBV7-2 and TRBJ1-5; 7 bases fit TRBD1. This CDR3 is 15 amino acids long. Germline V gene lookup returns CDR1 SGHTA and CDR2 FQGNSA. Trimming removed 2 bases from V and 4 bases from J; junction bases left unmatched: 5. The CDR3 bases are TGTGCCAGCAGCTTATCGCAGGGGGTAAATCAGCCCCAGCATTTT. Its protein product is CASSLSQGVNQPQHF.

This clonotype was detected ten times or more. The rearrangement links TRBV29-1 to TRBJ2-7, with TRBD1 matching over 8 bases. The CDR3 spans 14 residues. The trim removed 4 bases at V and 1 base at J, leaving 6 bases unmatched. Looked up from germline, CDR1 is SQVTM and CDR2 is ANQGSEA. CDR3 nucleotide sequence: TGCAGCGTTGCGCACGGGACAGGTTCCTACGAGCAGTACTTC. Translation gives CSVAHGTGSYEQYF.

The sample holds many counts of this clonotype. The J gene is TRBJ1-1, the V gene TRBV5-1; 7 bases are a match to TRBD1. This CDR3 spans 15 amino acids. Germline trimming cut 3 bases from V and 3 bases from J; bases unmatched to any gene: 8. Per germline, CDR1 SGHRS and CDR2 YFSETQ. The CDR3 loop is CASSSGRGRHTEAFF. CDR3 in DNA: TGCGCCAGCAGCTCCGGAAGGGGGCGGCACACTGAAGCTTTCTTT.

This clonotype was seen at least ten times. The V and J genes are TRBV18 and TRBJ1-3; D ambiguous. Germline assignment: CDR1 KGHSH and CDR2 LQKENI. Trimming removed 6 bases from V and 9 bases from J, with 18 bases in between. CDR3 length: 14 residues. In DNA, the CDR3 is TGTGCCAGCTCTTTGGATGTGTCGTCAGGCACCATATATTTT. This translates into CASSLDVSSGTIYF.

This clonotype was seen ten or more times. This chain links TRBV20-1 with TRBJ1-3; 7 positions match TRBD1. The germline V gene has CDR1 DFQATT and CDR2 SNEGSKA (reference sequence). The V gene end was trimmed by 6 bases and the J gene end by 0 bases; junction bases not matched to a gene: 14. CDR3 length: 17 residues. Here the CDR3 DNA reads TGCAGTGCGAGCAAACCGGGACAGCCGAGCTCTGGAAACACCATATATTTT. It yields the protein CSASKPGQPSSGNTIYF.

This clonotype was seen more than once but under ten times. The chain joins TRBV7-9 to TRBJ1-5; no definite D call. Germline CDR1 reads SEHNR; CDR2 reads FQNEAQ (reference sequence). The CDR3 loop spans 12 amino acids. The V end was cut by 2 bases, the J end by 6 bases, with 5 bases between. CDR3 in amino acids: CASSLWFQPQHF. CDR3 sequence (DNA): TGTGCCAGCAGCTTATGGTTTCAGCCCCAGCATTTT.

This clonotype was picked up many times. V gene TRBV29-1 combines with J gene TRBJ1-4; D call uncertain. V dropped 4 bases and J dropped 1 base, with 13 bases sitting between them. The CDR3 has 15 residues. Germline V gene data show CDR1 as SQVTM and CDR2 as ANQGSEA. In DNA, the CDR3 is TGCAGCGTTGTCTCCCGGGTGCGAACTAATGAAAAACTGTTTTTT. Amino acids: CSVVSRVRTNEKLFF.

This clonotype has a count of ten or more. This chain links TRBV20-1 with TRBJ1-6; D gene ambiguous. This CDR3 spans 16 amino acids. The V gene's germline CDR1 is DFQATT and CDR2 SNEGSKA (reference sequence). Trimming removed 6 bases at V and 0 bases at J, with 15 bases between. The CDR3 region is CSAALGPSSYNSPLHF. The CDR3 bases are TGCAGTGCCGCCTTAGGCCCGAGCTCCTATAATTCACCCCTCCACTTT.

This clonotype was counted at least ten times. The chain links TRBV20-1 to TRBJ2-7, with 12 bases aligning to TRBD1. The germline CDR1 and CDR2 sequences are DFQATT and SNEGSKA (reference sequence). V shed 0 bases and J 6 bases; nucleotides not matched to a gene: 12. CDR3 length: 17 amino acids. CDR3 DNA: TGCAGTGCTAGAGATCCCCATTCCGGGACAGGGGGCCTCGAGCAGTACTTC. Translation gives CSARDPHSGTGGLEQYF.

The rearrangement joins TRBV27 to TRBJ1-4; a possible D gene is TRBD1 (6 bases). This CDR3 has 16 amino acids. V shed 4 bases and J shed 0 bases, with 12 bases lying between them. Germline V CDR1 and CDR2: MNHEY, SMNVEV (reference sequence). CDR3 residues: CASSSSDRPTNEKLFF. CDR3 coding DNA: TGTGCCAGCAGTTCCTCCGACAGGCCAACTAATGAAAAACTGTTTTTT.

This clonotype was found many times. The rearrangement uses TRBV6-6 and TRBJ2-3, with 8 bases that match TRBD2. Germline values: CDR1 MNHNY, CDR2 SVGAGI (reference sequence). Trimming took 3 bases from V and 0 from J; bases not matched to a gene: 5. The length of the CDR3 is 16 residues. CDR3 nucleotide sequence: TGTGCCAGCAGTTATTTGAGCGGGGGAAGCACAGATACGCAGTATTTT. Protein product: CASSYLSGGSTDTQYF.

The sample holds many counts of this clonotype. This CDR3 is CASRLPGRGPEYF. In DNA, the CDR3 is TGTGCCAGCAGGCTCCCGGGACGGGGACCTGAGTACTTC. The J gene is TRBJ2-7, the V gene TRBV28, with D perhaps TRBD1 or TRBD2 (5 bases each). V lost 6 bases and J lost 11, with 20 bases in between. This CDR3 contains 13 residues. The germline CDR1 and CDR2 sequences are MDHEN and SYDVKM.

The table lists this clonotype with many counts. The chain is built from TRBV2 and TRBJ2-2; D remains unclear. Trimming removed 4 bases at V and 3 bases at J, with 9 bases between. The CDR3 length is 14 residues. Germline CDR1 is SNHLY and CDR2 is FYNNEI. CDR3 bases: TGTGCCAGCAGTGGGATGACGGACACCGGGGAGCTGTTTTTT. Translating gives CASSGMTDTGELFF.

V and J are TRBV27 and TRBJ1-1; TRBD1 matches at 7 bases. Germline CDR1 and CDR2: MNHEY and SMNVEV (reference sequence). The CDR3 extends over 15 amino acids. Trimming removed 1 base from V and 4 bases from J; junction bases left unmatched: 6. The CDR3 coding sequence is TGTGCCAGCAGTTTATATTGGGACAGTCGCACTGAAGCTTTCTTT. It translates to CASSLYWDSRTEAFF.

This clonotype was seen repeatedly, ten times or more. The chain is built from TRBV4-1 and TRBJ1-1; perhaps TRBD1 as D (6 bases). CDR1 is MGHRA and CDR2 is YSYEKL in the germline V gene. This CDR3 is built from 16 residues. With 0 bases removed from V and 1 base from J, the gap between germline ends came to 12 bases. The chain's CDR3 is CASSQDRQAKNTEAFF. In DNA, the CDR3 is TGCGCCAGCAGCCAAGATAGACAGGCTAAGAACACTGAAGCTTTCTTT.

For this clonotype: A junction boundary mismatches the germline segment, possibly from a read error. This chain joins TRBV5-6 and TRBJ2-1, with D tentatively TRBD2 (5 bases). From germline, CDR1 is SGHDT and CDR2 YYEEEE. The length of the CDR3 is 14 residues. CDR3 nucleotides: TGTGCCAGCAGCTTGGGTCGCGGGTACAATGAGCAGTGCTTC. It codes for CASSLGRGYNEQCF.

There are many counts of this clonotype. CDR3 coding DNA: TGTGCCAGCAGTGAAAGTGGGGGCGGTAACACCGGGGAGCTGTTTTTT. It translates to CASSESGGGNTGELFF. The chain employs TRBV25-1 and TRBJ2-2, with D possibly TRBD1 on 6 matching bases. Germline V gene sequence: CDR1 MGHDK, CDR2 SYGVNS. CDR3 length equals 16 residues. The V end was cut by 2 bases, the J end by 2 bases, with 12 bases between.